This entry lists 21 T cell receptor beta chains sequenced from one sample in a study of blood T cell repertoires in COVID-19. Method: immunoSEQ multiplex PCR; TCRdb's copy keeps in-frame clones and lacks some. The sample carries fewer than 350,000 clones, 80% to 90% recorded once. The specimen sequenced was peripheral blood. The receptors come from a woman aged 45 to 65 who had recovered from COVID-19.

The genes are TRBV19 and TRBJ1-5; maybe TRBD1 (5 bases). Trimming took off 7 bases at V and 0 bases at J, with 16 bases between the two ends. Germline V lookup: CDR1 LNHDA, CDR2 SQIVND (reference sequence). This CDR3 is built from 16 residues. The CDR3 reads CASNFGTRYSNQPQHF. CDR3 DNA: TGTGCCAGTAATTTCGGGACTAGGTATAGCAATCAGCCCCAGCATTTT. The whole variable domain, filled in from reference TRBV19 and TRBJ1-5, reads DGGITQSPKYLFRKEGQNVTLSCEQNLNHDAMYWYRQDPGQGLRLIYYSQIVNDFQKGDIAEGYSVSREKKESFPLTVTSAQKNPTAFYLCASNFGTRYSNQPQHFGDGTRLSIL.

The chain combines TRBV2 with TRBJ1-4, with D possibly matching TRBD1 (5 bases). Looked up from germline, CDR1 is SNHLY and CDR2 is FYNNEI. There are 13 residues in the CDR3. V dropped 1 base and J dropped 12 bases, with 12 bases sitting between them. The CDR3: CASSEVPGGELFF. The CDR3 bases are TGTGCCAGCAGTGAAGTCCCGGGGGGTGAACTGTTTTTT.

The gene calls are TRBV20-1 and TRBJ1-2; 8 nucleotides align to TRBD1. Germline trimming cut 8 bases from V and 6 bases from J; bases unmatched to any gene: 5. Looked up from germline, CDR1 is DFQATT and CDR2 is SNEGSKA (reference sequence). The CDR3 is 11 residues long. The CDR3 spells CSLRTGNGYTF. DNA for the CDR3: TGCAGTCTTCGGACAGGGAATGGCTACACCTTC.

The J gene is TRBJ2-7, the V gene TRBV7-2, with a possible D match to TRBD2 (5 bases). Germline loops: CDR1 SGHTA, CDR2 FQGNSA. Trimming left V 5 bases short and J 6 bases short, with 20 bases between. This CDR3 spans 15 amino acids. CDR3 protein: CASSVVPDSRREQYF. The CDR3 nucleotides read TGTGCCAGCAGCGTAGTCCCGGACTCCCGCCGCGAGCAGTACTTC.

V gene TRBV7-2 combines with J gene TRBJ2-3, with D possibly matching TRBD2 (5 bases). CDR1 is SGHTA, CDR2 FQGNSA, per germline. Trimming pared 1 base from V and 2 bases from J, leaving 13 bases between. This CDR3 spans 16 amino acids. CDR3 sequence (DNA): TGTGCCAGCAGCTTAGATGGGGAGCTCCACACAGATACGCAGTATTTT. The encoded protein is CASSLDGELHTDTQYF.

This clone appeared once. The genes are TRBV18 and TRBJ1-5, with 7 positions matching TRBD1. Trimming took 4 bases from V and 6 from J; bases not matched to a gene: 6. CDR3 length: 14 residues. Germline V gene lookup returns CDR1 KGHSH and CDR2 LQKENI. This chain's CDR3 is CASSREDRVQPQHF. The CDR3 coding sequence is TGTGCCAGCTCACGAGAAGACAGGGTTCAGCCCCAGCATTTT.

The rearrangement uses TRBV19 and TRBJ1-5, with TRBD1 as a possible D gene (6 bases). The CDR3 has 17 amino acids. Germline V gene lookup returns CDR1 LNHDA and CDR2 SQIVND (reference sequence). V was pared by 0 bases and J by 0 bases, with 12 bases between. This chain's CDR3 is CASSIDKGEYSNQPQHF. The CDR3 DNA sequence: TGTGCCAGTAGTATAGATAAGGGGGAATATAGCAATCAGCCCCAGCATTTT.

The chain employs TRBV29-1 and TRBJ1-1; 7 bases line up with TRBD1. Trimming at V came to 7 bases and at J to 4 bases, leaving 9 bases not matched to a gene. CDR1 and CDR2 (germline): SQVTM, ANQGSEA. The CDR3 is 13 residues long. The CDR3: CSADTGVGTEAFF. The CDR3 nucleotides are TGCAGCGCCGACACAGGGGTGGGCACTGAAGCTTTCTTT.

The chain employs TRBV7-9 and TRBJ2-3; the match to TRBD1 covers 8 bases. The junction had 20 bases not matched to a gene; V was cut back by 7 bases and J by 2 bases. The CDR3 runs to 19 residues. Germline CDR1 is SEHNR and CDR2 is FQNEAQ (reference sequence). The CDR3 DNA reads TGTGCCAGCAATCCTACCAGGGGGCAGAAATTCGACAACACAGATACGCAGTATTTT. Its protein product is CASNPTRGQKFDNTDTQYF.

The gene calls are TRBV5-1 and TRBJ2-5; a possible D gene is TRBD1 (6 bases). In germline, CDR1 is SGHRS, CDR2 YFSETQ. The CDR3 has 15 residues. Trimming left V 6 bases short and J 3 bases short, with 18 bases between. The DNA for the CDR3 is TGCGCCAGCAAATTAAGCACAGGGTTGAAAGAGACCCAGTACTTC. It encodes CASKLSTGLKETQYF.

This clone was seen once. This chain uses TRBV19 with TRBJ2-3; 7 bases are shared with TRBD2. The CDR3 contains 16 residues. From germline, CDR1 is LNHDA and CDR2 SQIVND (reference sequence). Trimming took 3 bases from V and 4 from J; bases not matched to a gene: 10. The CDR3 is CASSMLPGAGADTQYF. Here the CDR3 DNA reads TGTGCCAGTAGTATGCTACCCGGGGCGGGAGCAGATACGCAGTATTTT.

The chain is built from TRBV9 and TRBJ2-1; D might be TRBD1 (6 bases). Germline CDR1 is SGDLS and CDR2 is YYNGEE. V was clipped by 2 bases and J by 8 bases, with 14 bases between them. CDR3 size: 14 residues. DNA for the CDR3: TGTGCCAGCAGCGTGGGCAGGGGATGGGATGAGCAGTTCTTC. This gives the protein CASSVGRGWDEQFF. Complete variable domain (other parts from reference TRBV9 and TRBJ2-1): DSGVTQTPKHLITATGQRVTLRCSPRSGDLSVYWYQQSLDQGLQFLIQYYNGEERAKGNILERFSAQQFPDLHSELNLSSLELGDSALYFCASSVGRGWDEQFFGPGTRLTVL.

The chain employs TRBV4-1 and TRBJ2-7; D possibly corresponds to TRBD2 (5 bases). The V gene lost 0 bases and the J gene lost 0 bases, with 15 bases spanning the gap. The germline gives CDR1 MGHRA, CDR2 YSYEKL. The CDR3 totals 17 residues. In nucleotides, the CDR3 is TGCGCCAGCAGCCAAGAGCCAGCGGCAGTAAGCTCCTACGAGCAGTACTTC. Translation: CASSQEPAAVSSYEQYF.

The V call is TRBV18, the J call TRBJ2-4; 10 positions agree with TRBD2. Germline values: CDR1 KGHSH, CDR2 LQKENI. The CDR3 covers 17 residues. J gave up 8 bases and V 2 bases, and 12 bases lay outside the gene matches. The CDR3, as DNA: TGTGCCAGCTCACCATCTCTAGCGGGGGCTGGGAGATACATTCAGTACTTC. Translated: CASSPSLAGAGRYIQYF.

This chain connects TRBV18 to TRBJ1-1; D possibly corresponds to TRBD1 (5 bases). The CDR3 is made up of 16 amino acids. Deletions cut 3 bases from V and 5 bases from J, with 19 bases between. Germline CDR1 KGHSH, CDR2 LQKENI. CDR3 coding DNA: TGTGCCAGCTCACCGATCTCAAAGGGGTTGGGAACTGAAGCTTTCTTT. Translated, it gives CASSPISKGLGTEAFF.

The chain has TRBV24-1 and TRBJ1-3; D is ambiguous. Looked up from germline, CDR1 is KGHDR and CDR2 is SFDVKD. The CDR3 is 12 amino acids. Trimming removed 3 bases at V and 4 bases at J, with 3 bases between. The CDR3 DNA reads TGTGCCACCAGTGATCCGGGAAACACCATATATTTT. Amino acids: CATSDPGNTIYF.

The CDR3 loop is CASSVALQETQYF. In nucleotides, the CDR3 is TGTGCCAGCAGCGTAGCTCTCCAAGAGACCCAGTACTTC. This rearrangement joins TRBV9 to TRBJ2-5, with D hard to call. Trimming removed 0 bases from V and 1 base from J, with 4 bases in between. The CDR3 loop spans 13 amino acids. The germline gives CDR1 SGDLS, CDR2 YYNGEE.

The J gene is TRBJ2-7, the V gene TRBV2, with 11 nucleotides matching TRBD2. Trimming cost V 4 bases and J 8 bases; bases outside gene matches: 7. The length of the CDR3 is 14 residues. Per the germline V gene, CDR1 is SNHLY and CDR2 is FYNNEI. CDR3 coding DNA: TGTGCCAGCAGTGTTGTAGCGGGGGGGCGGAAGCAGTACTTC. Its protein product is CASSVVAGGRKQYF.

The genes are TRBV4-1 and TRBJ1-1, with TRBD1 matching over 7 bases. V shed 6 bases, J shed 1 base, and the junction held 8 bases outside the gene matches. Per germline, CDR1 MGHRA and CDR2 YSYEKL. This CDR3 has 15 amino acids. The CDR3 region has the DNA TGCGCCAGCAGTCATTGGACAGGCAGGAACACTGAAGCTTTCTTT. Encoded protein: CASSHWTGRNTEAFF.

The chain combines TRBV28 with TRBJ2-1, with D perhaps TRBD1 (7 bases). V was cut by 3 bases and J by 12 bases, with 15 bases left in between. The CDR3 extends over 13 amino acids. Germline V gives CDR1 MDHEN, CDR2 SYDVKM. The CDR3 spells CASSFAFQGGQFF. The CDR3, as DNA: TGTGCCAGCAGTTTTGCGTTTCAGGGGGGGCAGTTCTTC.

The chain combines TRBV3-1 (or the pseudogene TRBV3-2) with TRBJ1-1; weak D call: TRBD1 (5 bases). Germline-derived CDR1 and CDR2 are LGHDT and YNNKEL (reference sequence). Trimming took 0 bases from V and 8 from J, leaving 16 bases between them. CDR3 size: 15 residues. The CDR3, as DNA: TGTGCCAGCAGCCAAGATCAAGCAGGGCCCAGGGAAGCTTTCTTT. Translating it yields CASSQDQAGPREAFF.